A selection of T cell receptor beta chains follows, all from one sample in a study of blood T cell repertoires in COVID-19. Using immunoSEQ multiplex PCR, the repertoire was profiled, and TCRdb retains in-frame clones only, with some absent. Among tens of thousands of clones listed, approximately 83% were seen once. Sequencing was done on a sample of peripheral blood. Receptor source: a woman in her sixties or seventies with active COVID-19. Both conserved end residues are part of each CDR3.

cdr3_length	v_call	j_call	cdr3_aa
15	TRBV14	TRBJ1-1	CASSPLGTENTEAFF
18	TRBV14	TRBJ1-4	CASSQAGQGAAVNEKLFF
17	TRBV4-1	TRBJ2-1	CASSQDRGRAMGNEQFF
14	TRBV2	TRBJ2-3	CASSEASSTDTQYF
13	TRBV5-6	TRBJ2-7	CASSLLAGYEQYF
13	TRBV4-2	TRBJ2-1	CASSQGGRAIQFF
14	TRBV2	TRBJ2-7	CASSGTSGTYEQYF
14	TRBV4-1	TRBJ1-4	CASSEGRGGEKLFF
16	TRBV9	TRBJ2-3	CASSVSRGTVTDTQYF
13	TRBV25-1	TRBJ1-1	CASSLGQNTEAFF
14	TRBV19	TRBJ2-5	CASSQGLAGETQYF
17	TRBV10-2	TRBJ1-3	CASRDNRGSSSGNTIYF
16	TRBV29-1	TRBJ2-7	CSVEDPGQGGTYEQYF
13	TRBV5-1	TRBJ2-3	CASSPLSTDTQYF
13	TRBV30	TRBJ2-2	CAWKGRGSGELFF
15	TRBV27	TRBJ2-6	CASSPGTGGANVLTF
15	TRBV4-1	TRBJ2-6	CASSQAYSGANVLTF
14	TRBV6-2/TRBV6-3	TRBJ2-7	CASSWTSGTYEQYF
15	TRBV23-1	TRBJ2-3	CASSLAGVSTDTQYF
13	TRBV19	TRBJ2-7	CASSMSRSYEQYF
15	TRBV7-9	TRBJ2-2	CASRGRSSNTGELFF
16	TRBV4-1	TRBJ2-1	CASSPEGGLVFDEQFF
14	TRBV4-1	TRBJ2-7	CASSQDGTSNEQYF
15	TRBV19	TRBJ2-1	CASSRGLAGVDEQFF
16	TRBV5-1	TRBJ2-3	CASRTTGGLREDTQYF
14	TRBV7-3	TRBJ2-7	CASSPGQGLSEQYF
14	TRBV2	TRBJ1-5	CASSPDRRNQPQHF
15	TRBV18	TRBJ1-5	CASSPREGGEQPQHF
15	TRBV19	TRBJ2-7	CASSIRQGAPYEQYF
13	TRBV5-5	TRBJ1-3	CASSLDRANTIYF
12	TRBV12-3/TRBV12-4	TRBJ2-3	CASSFWPDTQYF